The 13 T cell receptor beta chains listed next were all sequenced from one sample in a study of CD4 T cells in relation to SARS-CoV-2 and coronaviruses (dated by TCRdb to the early 2020s). The library was built by means of the immunoSEQ multiplex PCR assay. TCRdb holds this immuneACCESS table with in-frame rearrangements only. Some clones are missing; in checked studies, unresolved V genes explain under half, and the rest has no known cause. In this sample the table shows around 22,000 clones, about 80% of which occur a single time. The ten most abundant clones make up around 12% of the sample. CD4+ T cells from unexposed donors were collected before the COVID-19 pandemic (2011-2018). Following 10 days of culture, the EasySep CD4+ T cell isolation kit was used to isolate CD4+ T cells. Their antigens are not known. The sequenced material came from CD4+ T cells from PBMCs, cultured in vitro. Every receptor here comes from a human donor in good health.

The chain has TRBV7-3 and TRBJ2-2; 10 nucleotides match TRBD1. The germline V gene encodes CDR1 SGHTA and CDR2 FQGTGA. CDR3 size: 16 residues. Trimming at V came to 2 bases and at J to 4 bases, leaving 4 bases not matched to a gene. Written as DNA, the CDR3 is TGTGCCAGCAGCTTATACGGGACAGGGGTCACCGGGGAGCTGTTTTTT. This codes for CASSLYGTGVTGELFF.

The chain recombines TRBV3-1 (or the pseudogene TRBV3-2) with TRBJ2-7; 7 nucleotides match TRBD2. Germline lookup yields CDR1 LGHDT and CDR2 YNNKEL (reference sequence). CDR3 length: 16 residues. J lost 2 bases, V lost 6 bases, and 13 bases had no gene match. CDR3 bases: TGTGCCAGCAGTCCGCCGGGGTCGGGAGGCGCCTACGAGCAGTACTTC. The encoded protein is CASSPPGSGGAYEQYF.

The gene calls are TRBV30 and TRBJ2-7, with D tentatively TRBD2 (5 bases). The germline gives CDR1 GTSNPN, CDR2 SVGIG (reference sequence). V was pared by 5 bases and J by 2 bases, with 16 bases between. The CDR3 totals 14 residues. The CDR3 coding sequence is TGTGCCTGGGGCGGGTTTACAACCGCCTACGAGCAGTACTTC. This encodes CAWGGFTTAYEQYF.

This chain uses TRBV27 with TRBJ2-1; TRBD2 might be the D (6 bases). This CDR3 has 13 amino acids. The V end was cut by 5 bases, the J end by 4 bases, with 9 bases between. Germline CDR1 and CDR2: MNHEY and SMNVEV (reference sequence). CDR3 in amino acids: CASSSGLYNEQFF. CDR3 coding DNA: TGTGCCAGCAGTAGCGGGTTATACAATGAGCAGTTCTTC.

The sample holds a few counts of this clone. The chain is built from TRBV28 and TRBJ2-1; unclear D gene. The CDR3 consists of 14 residues. V was shortened by 3 bases and J by 1 base, with 7 bases between the two germline ends. CDR1 is MDHEN, CDR2 SYDVKM, per germline. The CDR3, as DNA: TGTGCCAGCAGTTTGGCTGATTCCTACAATGAGCAGTTCTTC. It encodes CASSLADSYNEQFF.

The chain is built from TRBV5-1 and TRBJ1-6; perhaps TRBD1 as D (5 bases). The CDR3 totals 15 residues. Looked up from germline, CDR1 is SGHRS and CDR2 is YFSETQ. V dropped 0 bases and J dropped 7 bases, with 11 bases sitting between them. The CDR3 region is CASSLVVQGNSPLHF. In DNA form, the CDR3 reads TGCGCCAGCAGCTTGGTAGTGCAGGGAAATTCACCCCTCCACTTT.

The V call is TRBV5-1, the J call TRBJ2-3; D may be TRBD1 or TRBD2 (5 bases each). The CDR3 sequence is 16 residues long. Trimming cost V 4 bases and J 1 base, with 16 bases left between them. Germline CDR1 SGHRS, CDR2 YFSETQ. CDR3 residues: CASSPGSVGGTDTQYF. In DNA, the CDR3 is TGCGCCAGCAGCCCGGGAAGCGTGGGGGGCACAGATACGCAGTATTTT. Together with reference TRBV5-1 and TRBJ2-3, the CDR3 gives the full variable domain: KAGVTQTPRYLIKTRGQQVTLSCSPISGHRSVSWYQQTPGQGLQFLFEYFSETQRNKGNFPGRFSGRQFSNSRSEMNVSTLELGDSALYLCASSPGSVGGTDTQYFGPGTRLTVL.

This clone has more than one count but fewer than ten. This rearrangement joins TRBV11-3 to TRBJ2-1, with a weak D call TRBD2 (6 bases). Germline V lookup: CDR1 SGHNT, CDR2 YENEEA. With 4 bases removed from V and 4 bases from J, the gap between germline ends came to 20 bases. The CDR3 length is 17 residues. The CDR3 protein is CASSSRRGGGEYNEQFF. The CDR3 nucleotides read TGTGCCAGCAGCTCACGTCGGGGCGGCGGGGAGTACAATGAGCAGTTCTTC.

The chain is built from TRBV25-1 and TRBJ2-3; TRBD1 aligns across 9 bases. This CDR3 spans 13 amino acids. After removal of 4 bases from V and 6 bases from J, the junction contained 2 bases not matched to a gene. The germline CDR1 and CDR2 sequences are MGHDK and SYGVNS. Written as DNA, the CDR3 is TGTGCCAGCAGTGTACAGGGGGCTGATACGCAGTATTTT. Encoded protein: CASSVQGADTQYF.

V is TRBV15 and J is TRBJ1-3; no clear D. Per the germline V gene, CDR1 is LNHNV and CDR2 is YYDKDF (reference sequence). There are 12 residues in the CDR3. Deletions cut 3 bases from V and 4 bases from J, with 4 bases between. The CDR3 loop is CATSSPGNTIYF. The CDR3 DNA sequence: TGTGCCACCAGCAGTCCCGGAAACACCATATATTTT.

This chain connects TRBV19 to TRBJ2-1; TRBD2 matches 9 bases. The germline CDR1 and CDR2 sequences are LNHDA and SQIVND (reference sequence). The trim removed 5 bases at V and 7 bases at J, leaving 3 bases unmatched. This CDR3 contains 13 residues. This chain's CDR3 is CASSLSGRNEQFF. CDR3 DNA sequence: TGTGCCAGTAGTCTTAGCGGGAGAAATGAGCAGTTCTTC.

This chain links TRBV24-1 with TRBJ2-3, with TRBD1 as a possible D gene (5 bases). The CDR3 covers 15 residues. CDR1 is KGHDR, CDR2 SFDVKD, per germline. Trimming took 1 base from V and 1 from J, leaving 8 bases between them. The CDR3 protein is CATSDLEQGTDTQYF. The CDR3 region has the DNA TGTGCCACCAGTGATTTAGAACAGGGCACAGATACGCAGTATTTT.

The chain uses TRBV6-5 and TRBJ1-6; 7 bases are shared with TRBD1. After removal of 10 bases from V and 0 bases from J, the junction contained 3 bases not matched to a gene. The CDR3 sequence is 14 residues long. The germline V gene has CDR1 MNHEY and CDR2 SVGAGI. CDR3 region: CAMGQSSYNSPLHF. DNA for the CDR3: TGTGCCATGGGACAGAGCTCCTATAATTCACCCCTCCACTTT.